Below are 27 T cell receptor beta chains sequenced from a single sample in a study of cytomegalovirus exposure and HLA in healthy donors (dated by TCRdb to about 2017). Libraries came from the immunoSEQ multiplex PCR assay. A mixture of 60 forward primers for TCR Vbeta segments and 13 reverse primers for TCR Jbeta segments was used in the multiplex PCR. TCRdb took this table from immuneACCESS and kept in-frame rearrangements with V and J called. Such tables lack part of the clones; where checked against another copy, unresolved V genes explain under half of the gap, and the rest is unexplained. The sample table holds some 120,000 clones, of which 75% were seen once. The top ten clonotypes cover 1.5% to 2% of the sample. Sequencing was performed on PBMCs. The receptor set was obtained from a woman aged 18-35 years in good health and CMV-seronegative.

The rearrangement links TRBV30 to TRBJ1-2; D not resolved. Germline V gene data show CDR1 as GTSNPN and CDR2 as SVGIG (reference sequence). V was cut by 0 bases and J by 4 bases, with 6 bases left in between. The CDR3 is 12 amino acids. The CDR3 is CAWSVQIYGYTF. The DNA for the CDR3 is TGTGCCTGGAGTGTACAAATCTATGGCTACACCTTC.

The chain couples TRBV2 to TRBJ2-3, with D perhaps TRBD2 (6 bases). Germline loops: CDR1 SNHLY, CDR2 FYNNEI. The CDR3 totals 12 residues. Trimming took 6 bases from V and 6 from J, leaving 10 bases between them. The CDR3 region is CASRGLLDTQYF. CDR3 bases: TGTGCCAGCAGGGGACTCCTCGATACGCAGTATTTT.

V gene TRBV30 combines with J gene TRBJ2-7; a possible D gene is TRBD2 (6 bases). The germline V gene encodes CDR1 GTSNPN and CDR2 SVGIG (reference sequence). The CDR3 extends over 13 amino acids. The V and J ends lost 1 base and 6 bases respectively, with 13 bases between them. As DNA, the CDR3 is TGTGCCTGGAGTGAGAAGCGGGTAAGCGAGCAGTACTTC. Translated: CAWSEKRVSEQYF. Supplemented by reference TRBV30 and TRBJ2-7, the full variable domain reads SQTIHQWPATLVQPVGSPLSLECTVEGTSNPNLYWYRQAAGRGLQLLFYSVGIGQISSEVPQNLSASRPQDRQFILSSKKLLLSDSGFYLCAWSEKRVSEQYFGPGTRLTVT.

This clone has a single count. CDR3 in amino acids: CASSQFSSGNTIYF. CDR3 coding DNA: TGTGCCAGCAGCCAATTTAGCTCTGGAAACACCATATATTTT. J is TRBJ1-3 and V is TRBV6-5, with D unresolved. The CDR3 is 14 amino acids. Germline lookup yields CDR1 MNHEY and CDR2 SVGAGI. The V end lost 6 bases, the J end lost 0 bases, and 9 bases lay between the germline ends.

The chain combines TRBV5-6 with TRBJ2-7; D may be TRBD2 (7 bases). Germline values: CDR1 SGHDT, CDR2 YYEEEE. CDR3 size: 14 residues. Trimming removed 0 bases from V and 7 bases from J, with 14 bases in between. In nucleotides, the CDR3 is TGTGCCAGCAGCTTGGGGTGGGGAGGGGGAGAGCAGTACTTC. Amino acids: CASSLGWGGGEQYF.

This clone appeared a few times. The J gene is TRBJ1-6, the V gene TRBV7-2; TRBD1 might be the D (5 bases). V lost 4 bases to trimming and J lost 9 bases, with 16 bases between them. Germline loops: CDR1 SGHTA, CDR2 FQGNSA. The CDR3 is made up of 15 amino acids. The CDR3 protein is CASSYGQTSPSPLHF. The CDR3 bases are TGTGCCAGCAGCTACGGACAAACTTCCCCTTCACCCCTCCACTTT.

The gene calls are TRBV6-4 and TRBJ2-7; D is undetermined. The CDR3 has 11 residues. Germline CDR1 reads MRHNA; CDR2 reads SNTAGT. Trimming stripped 7 bases from V and 0 bases from J, with 4 bases between. CDR3 nucleotides: TGTGCCAGCATCATCTCCTACGAGCAGTACTTC. Amino acids: CASIISYEQYF.

The chain couples TRBV5-8 to TRBJ2-3, with 7 positions matching TRBD1. The CDR3 is made up of 15 amino acids. After removal of 4 bases from V and 0 bases from J, the junction contained 5 bases not matched to a gene. The V gene's germline CDR1 is SGHTS and CDR2 YDEGEE. The CDR3: CASSPGQRSTDTQYF. The DNA for the CDR3 is TGTGCCAGCAGCCCGGGACAGCGAAGCACAGATACGCAGTATTTT.

This chain's CDR3 is CASSPDMNYGYTF. CDR3 bases: TGTGCCAGCAGCCCAGACATGAACTATGGCTACACCTTC. The chain recombines TRBV5-5 with TRBJ1-2; D ambiguous. CDR3 size: 13 residues. Germline lookup yields CDR1 SGHKS and CDR2 YYEKEE (reference sequence). Between the trimmed V and J ends, which lost 4 bases and 2 bases, there was a span of 9 bases.

The V call is TRBV4-1, the J call TRBJ1-6; 8 positions match TRBD1. This CDR3 has 20 amino acids. Germline CDR1 is MGHRA and CDR2 is YSYEKL. After removal of 8 bases from V and 2 bases from J, the junction contained 20 bases not matched to a gene. The CDR3 here is CASGLVPGQVTNPYNSPLHF. CDR3 bases: TGCGCCAGCGGCCTGGTCCCGGGACAGGTAACGAATCCCTATAATTCACCCCTCCACTTT.

The rearrangement uses TRBV28 and TRBJ1-6, with no clear D. Germline assignment: CDR1 MDHEN and CDR2 SYDVKM. The CDR3 extends over 13 amino acids. V shed 1 base and J shed 8 bases, with 6 bases lying between them. The CDR3 region has the DNA TGTGCCAGCAGTTTATTAACAGATTCACCCCTCCACTTT. This gives the protein CASSLLTDSPLHF.

The gene calls are TRBV4-1 and TRBJ2-7; 7 bases agree with TRBD2. This CDR3 comprises 15 residues. V shed 5 bases and J 5 bases; nucleotides not matched to a gene: 12. The germline V gene has CDR1 MGHRA and CDR2 YSYEKL. The CDR3 is CASSYYSRTSNEQYF. CDR3 DNA sequence: TGCGCCAGCAGCTATTATTCTCGGACTAGTAACGAGCAGTACTTC.

The chain joins TRBV5-1 to TRBJ2-1; the D gene is possibly TRBD2 (6 bases). V shed 2 bases and J shed 7 bases, with 13 bases lying between them. The germline V gene has CDR1 SGHRS and CDR2 YFSETQ. The CDR3 has 14 amino acids. The CDR3, as DNA: TGCGCCAGCAGCTTAGGAGGGGTGGAGAATGAGCAGTTCTTC. This encodes CASSLGGVENEQFF.

As for this clone: Germline is not matched at one junction end, which may reflect a read error. The rearrangement links TRBV15 to TRBJ1-5, with D maybe TRBD1 (5 bases). CDR3 length equals 15 residues. Per germline, CDR1 LNHNV and CDR2 YYDKDF (reference sequence). The CDR3 sequence is CATSREAGSDQPQHF. DNA of the CDR3: TGTGCCACCAGCCGAGAGGCAGGGTCGGATCAGCCCCAGCATTTT.

This clone was detected once. The chain links TRBV7-6 to TRBJ2-7; 9 positions agree with TRBD1. The CDR3 consists of 19 residues. V lost 7 bases, J lost 3 bases, and 22 bases stayed unmatched. Germline CDR1 and CDR2: SGHVS and FNYEAQ. CDR3 in amino acids: CASTPSYPQTGTGRYEQYF. Written as DNA, the CDR3 is TGTGCCAGCACACCGTCCTACCCGCAAACCGGGACAGGGCGCTACGAGCAGTACTTC. Complete variable domain (other parts from reference TRBV7-6 and TRBJ2-7): GAGVSQSPRYKVTKRGQDVALRCDPISGHVSLYWYRQALGQGPEFLTYFNYEAQQDKSGLPNDRFSAERPEGSISTLTIQRTEQRDSAMYRCASTPSYPQTGTGRYEQYFGPGTRLTVT.

V is TRBV29-1 and J is TRBJ2-3, with a possible D match to TRBD1 (5 bases). The CDR3 is made up of 13 amino acids. CDR1 and CDR2 from the germline V gene are SQVTM and ANQGSEA. The V end lost 8 bases, the J end lost 2 bases, and 14 bases lay between the germline ends. CDR3 protein: CSCYQGFTDTQYF. DNA for the CDR3: TGCAGCTGCTATCAGGGTTTCACAGATACGCAGTATTTT.

The chain couples TRBV7-3 to TRBJ2-7; D unclear. The V end lost 0 bases, the J end lost 7 bases, and 10 bases lay between the germline ends. Looked up from germline, CDR1 is SGHTA and CDR2 is FQGTGA. CDR3 length: 13 amino acids. The chain's CDR3 is CASSLTGQREQYF. CDR3 nucleotides: TGTGCCAGCAGCTTAACGGGCCAAAGGGAGCAGTACTTC.

This chain joins TRBV7-2 and TRBJ2-2; the D is unclear. Trimming cost V 1 base and J 3 bases, with 6 bases left between them. Germline V lookup: CDR1 SGHTA, CDR2 FQGNSA. The CDR3 loop spans 14 amino acids. CDR3 DNA sequence: TGTGCCAGCAGCTTAGGCCACTACACCGGGGAGCTGTTTTTT. This codes for CASSLGHYTGELFF.

The chain employs TRBV6-5 and TRBJ2-1; possible D gene TRBD2, 6 bases. The CDR3 runs 14 residues. V was trimmed by 4 bases and J by 7 bases, leaving 14 bases between them. Germline V gene data show CDR1 as MNHEY and CDR2 as SVGAGI. CDR3 DNA sequence: TGTGCCAGCAGTTCCACCGGGACTCGAAATGAGCAGTTCTTC. It is translated as CASSSTGTRNEQFF.

This chain uses TRBV2 with TRBJ2-7, with D possibly TRBD1 on 6 matching bases. Trimming cost V 1 base and J 6 bases, with 10 bases left between them. CDR3 length equals 13 residues. The germline gives CDR1 SNHLY, CDR2 FYNNEI. CDR3 amino acids: CASSEDQGGEQYF. CDR3 nucleotide sequence: TGTGCCAGCAGTGAAGATCAAGGGGGCGAGCAGTACTTC.

This chain links TRBV5-1 with TRBJ2-1; D may be TRBD1 (5 bases). Germline CDR1 is SGHRS and CDR2 is YFSETQ. The CDR3 is 15 amino acids. Deletions cut 0 bases from V and 11 bases from J, with 18 bases between. DNA of the CDR3: TGCGCCAGCAGCTTGGAGGGGCAGGGTGGTAAACAGCAGTTCTTC. Its protein product is CASSLEGQGGKQQFF. Based on the CDR3 plus reference TRBV5-1 and TRBJ2-1, the full variable domain is KAGVTQTPRYLIKTRGQQVTLSCSPISGHRSVSWYQQTPGQGLQFLFEYFSETQRNKGNFPGRFSGRQFSNSRSEMNVSTLELGDSALYLCASSLEGQGGKQQFFGPGTRLTVL.

The V call is TRBV5-4, the J call TRBJ2-3; 7 bases align to TRBD1. The V and J ends lost 4 bases and 2 bases, in that order; junction bases with no gene match: 10. Looked up from germline, CDR1 is SGHNT and CDR2 is YYREEE (reference sequence). The length of the CDR3 is 16 residues. CDR3 coding DNA: TGTGCCAGCAGCGCGTGGGGACAGACTCACACAGATACGCAGTATTTT. Protein: CASSAWGQTHTDTQYF.

CDR3 sequence: CASSFGSGHQPQHF. CDR3 bases: TGTGCCAGCAGCTTTGGCAGTGGGCATCAGCCCCAGCATTTT. The V and J genes are TRBV7-8 and TRBJ1-5; D is uncertain. The CDR3 covers 14 residues. From germline, CDR1 is SGHVS and CDR2 FQNEAQ. The V end was cut by 3 bases, the J end by 5 bases, with 11 bases between. The whole variable domain, filled in from reference TRBV7-8 and TRBJ1-5, reads GAGVSQSPRYKVAKRGQDVALRCDPISGHVSLFWYQQALGQGPEFLTYFQNEAQLDKSGLPSDRFFAERPEGSVSTLKIQRTQQEDSAVYLCASSFGSGHQPQHFGDGTRLSIL.

This clone was recorded a few times. The chain is built from TRBV18 and TRBJ2-5; 9 nucleotides match TRBD1. The CDR3 has 14 residues. Germline V lookup: CDR1 KGHSH, CDR2 LQKENI. Trimming cost V 3 bases and J 3 bases; bases outside gene matches: 2. The CDR3 coding sequence is TGTGCCAGCTCACCTAGGGACAGGGAAGAGACCCAGTACTTC. It is translated as CASSPRDREETQYF.

The chain links TRBV6-6 to TRBJ2-5; 11 nucleotides agree with TRBD2. Germline lookup yields CDR1 MNHNY and CDR2 SVGAGI (reference sequence). The CDR3 loop spans 14 amino acids. After removal of 5 bases from V and 5 bases from J, the junction contained 4 bases not matched to a gene. CDR3 sequence (DNA): TGTGCCAGCAGTCTAGCGGGGGGTTTGGAGACCCAGTACTTC. Translated, it gives CASSLAGGLETQYF.

This clone showed up just once. This sequence joins TRBV7-2 and TRBJ1-2, with D possibly being TRBD1 (5 bases). CDR3 length: 14 residues. Trimming stripped 5 bases from V and 4 bases from J, with 14 bases between. Germline CDR1 is SGHTA and CDR2 is FQGNSA. CDR3: CASSPIWQGYGYTF. The CDR3 coding sequence is TGTGCCAGCAGCCCAATCTGGCAGGGCTATGGCTACACCTTC.

J is TRBJ1-5 and V is TRBV5-1; D gene unclear. The V end lost 0 bases, the J end lost 3 bases, and 10 bases lay between the germline ends. CDR1 and CDR2 from the germline V gene are SGHRS and YFSETQ. The CDR3 contains 15 residues. The CDR3 DNA reads as TGCGCCAGCAGCTTGGCCTCGGGGAACAATCAGCCCCAGCATTTT. Residues: CASSLASGNNQPQHF. The full variable domain, its missing parts supplied by reference TRBV5-1 and TRBJ1-5, is KAGVTQTPRYLIKTRGQQVTLSCSPISGHRSVSWYQQTPGQGLQFLFEYFSETQRNKGNFPGRFSGRQFSNSRSEMNVSTLELGDSALYLCASSLASGNNQPQHFGDGTRLSIL.